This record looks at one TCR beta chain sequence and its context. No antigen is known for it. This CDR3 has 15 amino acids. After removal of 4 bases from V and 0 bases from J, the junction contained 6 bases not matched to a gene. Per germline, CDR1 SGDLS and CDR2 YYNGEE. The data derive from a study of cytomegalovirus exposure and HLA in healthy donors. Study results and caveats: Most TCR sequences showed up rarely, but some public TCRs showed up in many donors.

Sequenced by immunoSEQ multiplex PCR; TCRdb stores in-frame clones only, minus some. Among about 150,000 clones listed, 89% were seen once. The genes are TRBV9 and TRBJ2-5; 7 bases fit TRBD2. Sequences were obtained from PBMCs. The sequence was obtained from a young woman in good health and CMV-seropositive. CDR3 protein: CASSPVGGYQETQYF. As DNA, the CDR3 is TGTGCCAGCAGCCCCGTGGGGGGGTACCAAGAGACCCAGTACTTC. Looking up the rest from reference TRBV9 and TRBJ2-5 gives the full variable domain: DSGVTQTPKHLITATGQRVTLRCSPRSGDLSVYWYQQSLDQGLQFLIQYYNGEERAKGNILERFSAQQFPDLHSELNLSSLELGDSALYFCASSPVGGYQETQYFGPGTRLLVL.